This record covers a single TCR beta chain. This record comes from a study of control samples from healthy donors and cancer patients. The CDR3 is 14 residues long. In germline, CDR1 is GTSNPN, CDR2 SVGIG (reference sequence). The V end lost 7 bases, the J end lost 2 bases, and 15 bases lay between the germline ends. Sequencing was performed with immunoSEQ multiplex PCR; in TCRdb, only in-frame clones are kept and a portion is missing. The table shows 100,000 to 150,000 clones, with roughly 90% occurring only once. What was sequenced was blood. J is TRBJ1-3 and V is TRBV30; D uncertain. The receptor was derived from a man aged 18 to 29 in good health. The CDR3 nucleotides are TGTGCCTCCGGAGAGGGCCGGGCTGGAAACACCATATATTTT. It codes for CASGEGRAGNTIYF.